A single sample gave rise to the 30 T cell receptor beta chains below, sequenced in a study of blood T cell repertoires in COVID-19. Only in-frame clones appear in the TCRdb table, and some are missing; sequencing was by immunoSEQ multiplex PCR. The table records 370,000 or so clones, roughly 80% of them present only once. The sample comprised peripheral blood. Receptors originate from a human donor with acute or convalescent COVID-19. The donor label of this sample is uncertain.

The rearrangement uses TRBV18 and TRBJ1-2; 7 bases are shared with TRBD1. This CDR3 region has 15 residues. J lost 4 bases, V lost 4 bases, and 9 bases had no gene match. Germline V lookup: CDR1 KGHSH, CDR2 LQKENI. For the CDR3, the DNA is TGTGCCAGCTCACGCGACAGGGACCCGGTCTATGGCTACACCTTC. This gives the protein CASSRDRDPVYGYTF. The entire variable domain, with the rest obtained from reference TRBV18 and TRBJ1-2, is as follows: NAGVMQNPRHLVRRRGQEARLRCSPMKGHSHVYWYRQLPEEGLKFMVYLQKENIIDESGMPKERFSAEFPKEGPSILRIQQVVRGDSAAYFCASSRDRDPVYGYTFGSGTRLTVV.

The V and J genes are TRBV19 and TRBJ2-4, with D maybe TRBD1 (6 bases). The CDR3 totals 14 residues. The ends were cut back, 5 bases at V and 4 bases at J, with 12 bases in the middle. CDR1 is LNHDA and CDR2 is SQIVND in the germline V gene (reference sequence). CDR3 sequence: CASSQPGEKNIQYF. The CDR3 DNA reads as TGTGCCAGTAGTCAACCAGGGGAAAAAAACATTCAGTACTTC. The variable domain in full, with the rest retrieved from reference TRBV19 and TRBJ2-4, is DGGITQSPKYLFRKEGQNVTLSCEQNLNHDAMYWYRQDPGQGLRLIYYSQIVNDFQKGDIAEGYSVSREKKESFPLTVTSAQKNPTAFYLCASSQPGEKNIQYFGAGTRLSVL.

This clone was detected only a few times. V usage is TRBV7-9 and J usage is TRBJ1-1; 11 positions match TRBD1. CDR3 length: 15 amino acids. J lost 3 bases, V lost 9 bases, and 9 bases had no gene match. Germline V CDR1 and CDR2: SEHNR, FQNEAQ (reference sequence). CDR3 residues: CAREMDRGQDTEAFF. In DNA form, the CDR3 reads TGTGCCAGGGAAATGGACAGGGGGCAGGACACTGAAGCTTTCTTT.

This chain joins TRBV7-8 and TRBJ1-5; TRBD1 agrees at 7 bases. V was clipped by 4 bases and J by 0 bases; unmatched bases: 3. Germline V gives CDR1 SGHVS, CDR2 FQNEAQ. The CDR3 totals 15 residues. CDR3 protein: CASSSGTDSNQPQHF. The CDR3 DNA reads as TGTGCCAGCAGCTCGGGGACAGATAGCAATCAGCCCCAGCATTTT. Full variable domain (missing parts from reference TRBV7-8 and TRBJ1-5): GAGVSQSPRYKVAKRGQDVALRCDPISGHVSLFWYQQALGQGPEFLTYFQNEAQLDKSGLPSDRFFAERPEGSVSTLKIQRTQQEDSAVYLCASSSGTDSNQPQHFGDGTRLSIL.

Only one count was recorded for this clone. The V call is TRBV6-1, the J call TRBJ1-1; D gene uncertain. Germline assignment: CDR1 MNHNS and CDR2 SASEGT. The CDR3 has 13 amino acids. Deletions cut 0 bases from V and 11 bases from J, with 13 bases between. The CDR3 DNA reads as TGTGCCAGCAGTGAAGCGCTGGTAGTCGAGGCTTTCTTT. It codes for CASSEALVVEAFF.

In the case of this clone: The sample holds other DNA sequences that translate to the same CDR3. The chain is built from TRBV18 and TRBJ1-1; tentatively, D is TRBD1 (6 bases). The CDR3 is made up of 13 amino acids. V was pared by 5 bases and J by 2 bases, with 9 bases between. Germline values: CDR1 KGHSH, CDR2 LQKENI. CDR3 sequence reads: CASSRTDNTEAFF. The CDR3 region has the DNA TGTGCCAGCTCAAGGACAGACAACACTGAAGCTTTCTTT.

The chain employs TRBV12-3 or TRBV12-4 and TRBJ2-7; D is unclear. The CDR3 runs to 12 residues. The V end lost 5 bases, the J end lost 3 bases, and 8 bases lay between the germline ends. CDR3 region: CASSPHYYEQYF. CDR3 DNA: TGTGCCAGCAGTCCACATTACTACGAGCAGTACTTC.

Points on this clone: The same CDR3 also results from other DNA sequences found in this sample. The V gene is TRBV30, the J gene TRBJ1-3; no firm D call. The germline V and J ends were trimmed by 0 bases and 0 bases, with 9 bases remaining between them. The CDR3 is 15 amino acids. The germline V gene encodes CDR1 GTSNPN and CDR2 SVGIG (reference sequence). CDR3 region: CAWSVRLASGNTIYF. CDR3 coding DNA: TGTGCCTGGAGTGTACGTTTAGCCTCTGGAAACACCATATATTTT.

This clone was observed a single time. The J gene is TRBJ2-5, the V gene TRBV5-1; possible D gene TRBD2, 6 bases. CDR3 size: 17 residues. V was trimmed by 0 bases and J by 5 bases, leaving 20 bases between them. Per germline, CDR1 SGHRS and CDR2 YFSETQ. DNA for the CDR3: TGCGCCAGCAGCTTGGGTTCTGCGGGACCGAGGAGGGAGACCCAGTACTTC. As protein: CASSLGSAGPRRETQYF.

V and J are TRBV6-5 and TRBJ2-7, with D maybe TRBD1 (6 bases). V shed 6 bases and J shed 1 base, with 16 bases lying between them. The CDR3 has 15 residues. Germline V gene lookup returns CDR1 MNHEY and CDR2 SVGAGI. As DNA, the CDR3 is TGTGCCAGCAGCATCACAGGGCAGGCTTCCTACGAGCAGTACTTC. It is translated as CASSITGQASYEQYF.

The chain carries TRBV5-4 and TRBJ1-6; D may be TRBD1 (5 bases). This CDR3 is 14 amino acids long. V dropped 1 base and J dropped 7 bases, with 9 bases sitting between them. Germline V gives CDR1 SGHNT, CDR2 YYREEE (reference sequence). The CDR3: CASSLYQGNSPLHF. The CDR3, as DNA: TGTGCCAGCAGCTTGTACCAGGGCAATTCACCCCTCCACTTT.

The rearrangement links TRBV6-5 to TRBJ2-1; 8 bases map to TRBD2. The V segment lost 6 bases and the J segment 0 bases; nucleotides outside the gene matches: 4. The germline gives CDR1 MNHEY, CDR2 SVGAGI. The CDR3 covers 15 residues. CDR3 coding DNA: TGTGCCAGCAGGATTAGCGGGGCCTCCTACAATGAGCAGTTCTTC. Translating it yields CASRISGASYNEQFF.

In nucleotides, the CDR3 is TGTGCCAGCAGTTTATGGGGGCGCGAGTCCTATGGCTACACCTTC. This translates into CASSLWGRESYGYTF. The chain employs TRBV28 and TRBJ1-2, with D possibly matching TRBD1 (5 bases). This CDR3 has 15 residues. Germline CDR1 MDHEN, CDR2 SYDVKM. Trimming removed 0 bases from V and 4 bases from J, with 12 bases in between.

The J gene is TRBJ2-3, the V gene TRBV18, with D perhaps TRBD2 (7 bases). This CDR3 has 15 amino acids. Trimming left V 4 bases short and J 5 bases short, with 16 bases between. Germline CDR1 and CDR2: KGHSH and LQKENI. The CDR3 DNA follows: TGTGCCAGCTCACGAGTTGGGGGGGCCAGAGATACGCAGTATTTT. Protein product: CASSRVGGARDTQYF.

The chain links TRBV7-9 to TRBJ1-6; the D gene is possibly TRBD1 (6 bases). Germline V gene data show CDR1 as SEHNR and CDR2 as FQNEAQ (reference sequence). The CDR3 extends over 16 amino acids. Between the trimmed V and J ends, which lost 3 bases and 6 bases, there was a span of 15 bases. CDR3 amino acids: CASSLGSRGSNSPLHF. CDR3 DNA sequence: TGTGCCAGCAGCTTGGGAAGCAGGGGCTCTAATTCACCCCTCCACTTT.

This rearrangement joins TRBV18 to TRBJ2-1; maybe TRBD2 (6 bases). The germline V gene encodes CDR1 KGHSH and CDR2 LQKENI. Trimming left V 3 bases short and J 2 bases short, with 20 bases between. The CDR3 is 18 amino acids. CDR3 amino acids: CASSPSASEGNTYNEQFF. In DNA, the CDR3 is TGTGCCAGCTCACCCTCCGCCTCGGAGGGGAATACCTACAATGAGCAGTTCTTC.

The V call is TRBV9, the J call TRBJ1-2, with 9 bases identical to TRBD1. Germline V gives CDR1 SGDLS, CDR2 YYNGEE. The CDR3 length is 16 residues. V gave up 2 bases and J gave up 9 bases; unmatched junction bases: 14. DNA for the CDR3: TGTGCCAGCAGCGTCGTCTCCGGGACAGGGTTAGGGAGCTACACCTTC. It is translated as CASSVVSGTGLGSYTF.

The V gene is TRBV29-1, the J gene TRBJ2-1; D unresolved. This CDR3 spans 10 amino acids. V lost 8 bases and J lost 5, with 7 bases in between. Germline CDR1 SQVTM, CDR2 ANQGSEA. Here the CDR3 reads CSTIHNEQFF. The CDR3 nucleotides are TGCAGCACAATCCACAATGAGCAGTTCTTC.

V and J are TRBV7-9 and TRBJ1-5; no clear D gene. The CDR3 totals 14 residues. V lost 5 bases, J lost 4 bases, and 12 bases lay in between. In germline, CDR1 is SEHNR, CDR2 FQNEAQ (reference sequence). DNA for the CDR3: TGTGCCAGCAGCAGACCGGGAGCAAATCAGCCCCAGCATTTT. This codes for CASSRPGANQPQHF.

This chain uses TRBV9 with TRBJ2-5; 7 nucleotides align to TRBD1. CDR3 length equals 16 residues. Germline CDR1 and CDR2: SGDLS and YYNGEE. Trimming removed 3 bases from V and 2 bases from J; junction bases left unmatched: 10. The CDR3 DNA follows: TGTGCCAGCAGCGCACACCGGGACAGCCTTCAAGAGACCCAGTACTTC. Its translation is CASSAHRDSLQETQYF.

The chain recombines TRBV18 with TRBJ2-3; 13 positions agree with TRBD2. Germline CDR1 is KGHSH and CDR2 is LQKENI. The junction had 0 bases not matched to a gene; V was cut back by 0 bases and J by 0 bases. The CDR3 covers 17 residues. CDR3 amino acids: CASSPPGLAGSTDTQYF. The DNA for the CDR3 is TGTGCCAGCTCACCACCGGGACTAGCGGGGAGCACAGATACGCAGTATTTT.

The V gene is TRBV2, the J gene TRBJ1-5, with 8 bases lining up with TRBD1. This CDR3 spans 15 amino acids. Germline CDR1 is SNHLY and CDR2 is FYNNEI. With V trimmed by 6 bases and J by 3 bases, 7 bases remained unmatched. The CDR3 sequence: CASRRQGTNNQPQHF. Here the CDR3 DNA reads TGTGCCAGCAGAAGACAGGGGACGAACAATCAGCCCCAGCATTTT.

V and J are TRBV10-3 and TRBJ1-5, with D possibly being TRBD1 (5 bases). This CDR3 has 13 residues. Trimming took 9 bases from V and 2 from J, leaving 11 bases between them. Germline V gene sequence: CDR1 ENHRY, CDR2 SYGVKD. The CDR3 nucleotides are TGTGCCATACGGGACTTTGGCAATCAGCCCCAGCATTTT. Its translation is CAIRDFGNQPQHF.

The rearrangement uses TRBV6-5 and TRBJ2-1; no clear D gene. The length of the CDR3 is 11 residues. Germline assignment: CDR1 MNHEY and CDR2 SVGAGI. V was cut by 6 bases and J by 7 bases, with 7 bases left in between. CDR3 coding DNA: TGTGCCAGCAGACAGTGGAATGAGCAGTTCTTC. Residues: CASRQWNEQFF.

The chain links TRBV9 to TRBJ1-2; 9 bases match TRBD1. Germline lookup yields CDR1 SGDLS and CDR2 YYNGEE. CDR3 length equals 14 residues. V shed 4 bases and J 5 bases; nucleotides not matched to a gene: 6. The CDR3 sequence: CASSFSGTGYGYTF. CDR3 coding DNA: TGTGCCAGCAGCTTTTCCGGGACAGGGTATGGCTACACCTTC.

The V gene is TRBV2, the J gene TRBJ1-4; 9 bases match TRBD1. V shed 5 bases, J shed 8 bases, and the junction held 9 bases outside the gene matches. The CDR3 runs to 15 residues. CDR1 is SNHLY and CDR2 is FYNNEI in the germline V gene. CDR3 sequence reads: CASSRTGAVREKLFF. CDR3 bases: TGTGCCAGCAGTAGGACAGGGGCAGTTAGAGAAAAACTGTTTTTT.

This rearrangement joins TRBV5-1 to TRBJ2-5, with 12 bases identical to TRBD1. CDR1 and CDR2 from the germline V gene are SGHRS and YFSETQ. Trimming took 4 bases from V and 5 from J; bases not matched to a gene: 6. The CDR3 extends over 15 amino acids. CDR3 nucleotide sequence: TGCGCCAGCAGCCAGGGACAGGGGGCCGTGGAGACCCAGTACTTC. The encoded protein is CASSQGQGAVETQYF.

This chain uses TRBV5-5 with TRBJ1-4, with D perhaps TRBD1 (6 bases). The CDR3 extends over 15 amino acids. V was cut by 4 bases and J by 5 bases, with 15 bases left in between. CDR1 is SGHKS, CDR2 YYEKEE, per germline (reference sequence). The CDR3 DNA follows: TGTGCCAGCAGCCTGGGGGCGACGTTAAATGAAAAACTGTTTTTT. It codes for CASSLGATLNEKLFF.

This clone is a singleton in its sample. The chain carries TRBV2 and TRBJ1-2; D remains ambiguous. Trimming removed 4 bases at V and 5 bases at J, with 8 bases between. Per the germline V gene, CDR1 is SNHLY and CDR2 is FYNNEI. The length of the CDR3 is 12 residues. CDR3 sequence reads: CASSVRPYGYTF. The CDR3 DNA is TGTGCCAGCAGTGTCCGTCCTTATGGCTACACCTTC. Full variable domain (remainder filled in from reference TRBV2 and TRBJ1-2): EPEVTQTPSHQVTQMGQEVILRCVPISNHLYFYWYRQILGQKVEFLVSFYNNEISEKSEIFDDQFSVERPDGSNFTLKIRSTKLEDSAMYFCASSVRPYGYTFGSGTRLTVV.

In its sample, this clone was seen a few times. CDR3 coding DNA: TGTGCCAGCAGTCCCGACAGGGGCTATAATTCACCCCTCCACTTT. Its protein is CASSPDRGYNSPLHF. The chain couples TRBV2 to TRBJ1-6, with TRBD1 identical over 8 bases. This CDR3 has 15 amino acids. V lost 5 bases, J lost 3 bases, and 3 bases stayed unmatched. Germline loops: CDR1 SNHLY, CDR2 FYNNEI.